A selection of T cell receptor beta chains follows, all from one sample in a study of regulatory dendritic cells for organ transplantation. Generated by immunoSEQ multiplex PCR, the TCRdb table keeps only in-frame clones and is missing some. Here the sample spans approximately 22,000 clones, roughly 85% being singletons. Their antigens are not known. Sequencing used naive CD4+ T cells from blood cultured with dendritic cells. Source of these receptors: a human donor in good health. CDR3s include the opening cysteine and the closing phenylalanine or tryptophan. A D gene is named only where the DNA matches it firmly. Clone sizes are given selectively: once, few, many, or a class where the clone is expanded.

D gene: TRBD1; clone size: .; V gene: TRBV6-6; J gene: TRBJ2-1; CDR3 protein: CASSRVLRDRSNEQFF; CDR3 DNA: TGTGCCAGCAGTCGCGTCCTCCGGGACAGGAGCAATGAGCAGTTCTTC
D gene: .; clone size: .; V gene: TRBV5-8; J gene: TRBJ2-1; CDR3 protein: CASSLAGTVTSASSYNEQFF; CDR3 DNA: TGTGCCAGCAGCTTGGCCGGGACAGTGACTAGCGCGAGCTCCTACAATGAGCAGTTCTTC
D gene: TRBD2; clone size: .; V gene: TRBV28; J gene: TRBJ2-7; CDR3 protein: CASRLAGGSYEQYF; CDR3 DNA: TGTGCCAGCCGACTAGCGGGAGGATCCTACGAGCAGTACTTC
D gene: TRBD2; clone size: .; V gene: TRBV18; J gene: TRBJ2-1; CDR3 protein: CASSPLGLAGGNEQFF; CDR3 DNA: TGTGCCAGCTCACCACTTGGACTAGCGGGGGGTAATGAGCAGTTCTTC
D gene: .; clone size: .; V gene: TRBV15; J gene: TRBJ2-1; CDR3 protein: CATSRDLPPRPTRVDNEQFF; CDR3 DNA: TGTGCCACCAGCAGAGATCTCCCGCCCCGGCCTACTCGGGTGGACAATGAGCAGTTCTTC
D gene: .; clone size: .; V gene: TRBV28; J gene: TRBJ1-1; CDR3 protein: CASRDGASEAFF; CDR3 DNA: TGTGCCAGCAGAGACGGGGCCTCCGAAGCTTTCTTT
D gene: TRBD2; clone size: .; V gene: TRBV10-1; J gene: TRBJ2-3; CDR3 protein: CARPNRGVRDTQYF; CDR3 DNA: TGCGCCAGACCCAACCGGGGGGTAAGAGATACGCAGTATTTT
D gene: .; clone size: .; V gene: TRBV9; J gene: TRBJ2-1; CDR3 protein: CASSVERWTYNEQFF; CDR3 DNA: TGTGCCAGCAGCGTAGAGAGATGGACCTACAATGAGCAGTTCTTC
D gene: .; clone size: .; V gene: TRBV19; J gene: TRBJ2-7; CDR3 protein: CASRANRTRVGEQYF; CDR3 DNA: TGTGCCAGTCGGGCTAACAGGACCCGTGTAGGCGAGCAGTACTTC
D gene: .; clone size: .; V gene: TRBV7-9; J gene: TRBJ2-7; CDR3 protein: CASSTRRKNTYEQYF; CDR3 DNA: TGTGCCAGCAGCACCCGACGGAAGAACACCTACGAGCAGTACTTC
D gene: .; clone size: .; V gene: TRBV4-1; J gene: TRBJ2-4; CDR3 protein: CASSQPTAKNIQYF; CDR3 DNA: TGCGCCAGCAGCCAACCTACGGCCAAAAACATTCAGTACTTC
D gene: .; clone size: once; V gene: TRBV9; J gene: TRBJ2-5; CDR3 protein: CASSVGGQETQYF; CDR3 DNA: TGTGCCAGCAGCGTAGGCGGCCAAGAGACCCAGTACTTC
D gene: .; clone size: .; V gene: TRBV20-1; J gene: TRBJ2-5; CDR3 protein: CSARMGTQYF; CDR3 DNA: TGCAGTGCTAGGATGGGGACCCAGTACTTC
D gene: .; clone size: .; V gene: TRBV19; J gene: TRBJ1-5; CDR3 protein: CASSRDKDNQPQHF; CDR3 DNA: TGTGCCAGTAGTCGGGACAAGGACAATCAGCCCCAGCATTTT
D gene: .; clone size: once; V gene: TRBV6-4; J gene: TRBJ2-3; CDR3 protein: CASSDSRSDTQYF; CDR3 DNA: TGTGCCAGCAGTGACTCGAGGTCTGATACGCAGTATTTT
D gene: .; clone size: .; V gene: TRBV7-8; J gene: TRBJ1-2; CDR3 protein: CASSLDPRHYYGYTF; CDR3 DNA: TGTGCCAGCAGCTTGGACCCCAGGCACTACTATGGCTACACCTTC
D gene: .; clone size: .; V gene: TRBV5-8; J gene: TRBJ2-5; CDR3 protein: CASTLWTQETQYF; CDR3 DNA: TGTGCCAGCACCCTCTGGACCCAAGAGACCCAGTACTTC
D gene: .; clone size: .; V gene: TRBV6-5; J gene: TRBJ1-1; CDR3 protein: CASSPVRGPGTEAFF; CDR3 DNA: TGTGCCAGCAGTCCCGTCAGGGGACCGGGCACTGAAGCTTTCTTT
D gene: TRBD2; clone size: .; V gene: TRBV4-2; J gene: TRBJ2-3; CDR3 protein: CASSQVRLAEADTQYF; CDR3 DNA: TGTGCCAGCAGCCAAGTTCGCCTAGCGGAGGCAGATACGCAGTATTTT
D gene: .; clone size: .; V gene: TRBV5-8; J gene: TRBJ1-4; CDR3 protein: CASIYGEKLFF; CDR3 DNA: TGTGCCAGCATCTACGGTGAAAAACTGTTTTTT
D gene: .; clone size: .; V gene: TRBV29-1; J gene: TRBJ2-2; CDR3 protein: CSVGGTPPGELFF; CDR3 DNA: TGCAGCGTGGGGGGTACGCCGCCCGGGGAGCTGTTTTTT
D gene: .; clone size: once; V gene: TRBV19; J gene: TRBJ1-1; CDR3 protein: CASRNQGLSEAFF; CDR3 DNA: TGTGCCAGTAGAAATCAGGGGTTATCTGAAGCTTTCTTT
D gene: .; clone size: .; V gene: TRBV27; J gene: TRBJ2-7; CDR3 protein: CASSRAGKSYEQYF; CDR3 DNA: TGTGCCAGCTCCCGAGCAGGGAAATCCTACGAGCAGTACTTC
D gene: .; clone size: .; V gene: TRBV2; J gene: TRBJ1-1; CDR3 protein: CASSLLGQEGTEAFF; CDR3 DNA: TGTGCCAGCAGTCTGCTGGGGCAGGAGGGCACTGAAGCTTTCTTT
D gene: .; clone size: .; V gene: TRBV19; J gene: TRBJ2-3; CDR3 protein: CASSSVKGQSPYF; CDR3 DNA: TGTGCCAGTAGTTCAGTGAAGGGACAAAGCCCGTATTTT
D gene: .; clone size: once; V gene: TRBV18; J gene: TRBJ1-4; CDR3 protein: CASSPPTEYEKLFF; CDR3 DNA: TGTGCCAGCTCACCACCGACAGAGTATGAAAAACTGTTTTTT
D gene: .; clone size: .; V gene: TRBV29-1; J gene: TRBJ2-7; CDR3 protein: CSFRPFLLSYEQYF; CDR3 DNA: TGCAGCTTCCGTCCCTTTCTCTTATCCTACGAGCAGTACTTC
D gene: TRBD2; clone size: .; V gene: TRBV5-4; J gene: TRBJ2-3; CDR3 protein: CASSLASSGRDDKQYF; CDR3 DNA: TGTGCCAGCAGCTTAGCCTCTAGCGGGAGGGACGATAAGCAGTATTTT
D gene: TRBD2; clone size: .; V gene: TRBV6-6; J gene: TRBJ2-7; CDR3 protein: CASTTDQRGSYEQYF; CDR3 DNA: TGTGCCAGCACCACGGACCAGCGGGGGTCCTACGAGCAGTACTTC
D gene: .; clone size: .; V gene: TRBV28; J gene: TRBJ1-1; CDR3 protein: CASSLWYEAFF; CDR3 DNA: TGTGCCAGCAGTTTATGGTATGAAGCTTTCTTT
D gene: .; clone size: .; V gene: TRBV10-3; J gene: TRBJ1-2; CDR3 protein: CAISESVQINGYTF; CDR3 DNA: TGTGCCATCAGTGAGTCCGTACAGATCAATGGCTACACCTTC
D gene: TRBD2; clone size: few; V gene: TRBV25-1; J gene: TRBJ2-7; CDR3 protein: CASALAGGSEQYF; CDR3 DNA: TGTGCCAGCGCTCTAGCGGGAGGGAGCGAGCAGTACTTC
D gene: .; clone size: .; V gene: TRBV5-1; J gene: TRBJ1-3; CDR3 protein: CASSLSGGRAPTIYF; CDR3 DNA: TGCGCCAGCAGCTTGTCTGGGGGGCGTGCCCCCACCATATATTTT
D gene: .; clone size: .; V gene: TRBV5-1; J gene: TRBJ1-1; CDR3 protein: CASSLSSFTEAFF; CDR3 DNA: TGCGCCAGCAGCTTGTCCTCGTTTACTGAAGCTTTCTTT